The clone carrying this T cell receptor (beta chain) was counted between two and nine times. The antigen is unknown. Of the isolated RNA, all was reverse transcribed, and so the sequenced material was expressed TCRB transcripts. Sequencing used immunoSEQ multiplex PCR; TCRdb keeps in-frame clones, though not all of them. The repertoire includes about 410,000 clones, 11% to 15% of them detected once, and approximately 0.035% sits in the top ten. This entry belongs to a study of beta chain features in type 1 diabetes. This CDR3 region has 15 residues. Germline lookup yields CDR1 SGDLS and CDR2 YYNGEE. Trimming took 3 bases from V and 3 from J; bases not matched to a gene: 3. Whole-study findings and limits: Type 1 diabetes patients had moderately but significantly shorter TCRB CDR3s in all four CD4+ subsets.

Sorting that relied on CD45RO/CCR7/CD25/CD127/CD95/CD27 yielded CD4+ naive, central memory, regulatory and stem cell-like memory cells. The source of this sequence is a man aged 25-40 years in good health. The V call is TRBV9, the J call TRBJ2-7; 13 bases agree with TRBD2. The sequenced sample was naive CD4+ T cells from blood. For the CDR3, the DNA is TGTGCCAGCAGCGCTGGGACTAGCGGGGACTACGAGCAGTACTTC. It translates to CASSAGTSGDYEQYF.